This T cell receptor beta chain emerged from a study of EBV T-cell therapy then PD-1 blockade in nasopharyngeal carcinoma. The sample's treatment: AdE1-LMPpoly-expanded autologous EBV-specific T-cell therapy followed by anti-PD-1 nivolumab. Clones were sequenced by immunoSEQ multiplex PCR, and TCRdb holds only the in-frame ones, with some missing. There are approximately 25,000 clones in the sample; about 80% occur only once, and about 27% lies in the top ten. V was pared by 2 bases and J by 5 bases, with 9 bases between. The germline gives CDR1 KGHDR, CDR2 SFDVKD. CDR3 length: 14 residues. This clone was picked up one time. What it binds is unknown.

The chain combines TRBV24-1 with TRBJ2-1, with D maybe TRBD2 (6 bases). This TCR was sampled from a man aged 35-49 years with nasopharyngeal carcinoma. The source was CD8+ T cells from blood, collected around day 60 from a patient whose treatment included autologous EBV-specific T cells and nivolumab. The CDR3 DNA is TGTGCCACCAGTGATTGGCGGGGAAACAATGAGCAGTTCTTC. Amino acid sequence: CATSDWRGNNEQFF.